The sequence of this T cell receptor (beta chain) was determined in a study of T cells in localized non-small cell lung cancer. Study results and limitations: When the top 100 tumor clones were examined, a median about 60 of them also appeared in the adjacent lung, which was paired and uninvolved. Elevated circulating T cell density in blood was associated with longer overall survival. Tumor samples were not multi-region, leaving intratumor heterogeneity unexcluded.

Libraries were prepared by immunoSEQ multiplex PCR; TCRdb keeps only in-frame clonotypes and omits some of them. The sample records some 2,000 clones, 29% being singletons. In its sample, this clone ranks as medium-sized (0.01 to 0.1%). Its antigen remains unknown. From germline, CDR1 is SGHDN and CDR2 FVKESK. The CDR3 extends over 14 amino acids. The V end was cut by 1 base, the J end by 7 bases, with 8 bases between. This clonotype was sampled from a man between 40 and 70 years old with stage I lung adenocarcinoma. The chain carries TRBV14 and TRBJ1-6, with D perhaps TRBD1 (6 bases). The sample consisted of normal lung tissue next to the tumor, taken before any cancer treatment. CDR3 sequence reads: CASSQGGANSPLHF. CDR3 nucleotides: TGTGCCAGCAGCCAAGGGGGGGCCAATTCACCCCTCCACTTT.